These 7 T cell receptor beta chains originate from one sample sequenced in a study of cytomegalovirus exposure and HLA in healthy donors. Libraries were prepared by immunoSEQ multiplex PCR; TCRdb keeps only in-frame clonotypes and omits some of them. The sample records some 130,000 clones, almost 85% being singletons. Specimen: PBMCs. Source of these receptors: a man aged 25-40 years in good health and CMV-seropositive.

The chain couples TRBV15 to TRBJ2-1; the D gene is possibly TRBD1 (7 bases). V was pared by 1 base and J by 6 bases, with 13 bases between. Germline lookup yields CDR1 LNHNV and CDR2 YYDKDF (reference sequence). This CDR3 has 15 residues. CDR3 sequence reads: CATSRGGTEPNEQFF. DNA for the CDR3: TGTGCCACCAGCAGAGGCGGGACAGAGCCCAATGAGCAGTTCTTC.

V and J are TRBV10-1 and TRBJ1-2; D ambiguous. The CDR3 runs 13 residues. V was shortened by 0 bases and J by 7 bases, with 9 bases between the two germline ends. Germline V gives CDR1 WNHNN, CDR2 SYGVQD (reference sequence). CDR3 nucleotide sequence: TGCGCCAGCAGTGAGTCGTCCCGGGGTGGCTACACCTTC. It encodes CASSESSRGGYTF.

This chain joins TRBV5-1 and TRBJ1-2, with TRBD1 matching over 9 bases. The CDR3 contains 14 residues. Per germline, CDR1 SGHRS and CDR2 YFSETQ. The V and J ends lost 4 bases and 5 bases, in that order; junction bases with no gene match: 6. CDR3 protein: CASSVDRGKYGYTF. The CDR3 coding sequence is TGCGCCAGCAGCGTGGACAGGGGAAAGTATGGCTACACCTTC.

As to this clone: An end of the junction differs from the germline gene, which may be a read error. The chain recombines TRBV7-2 with TRBJ2-5; D may be TRBD2 (6 bases). This CDR3 contains 15 residues. The germline gives CDR1 SGHTA, CDR2 FQGNSA. CDR3 residues: CASSLNWRGKETRYF. Written as DNA, the CDR3 is TGTGCCAGCAGCTTAAACTGGCGGGGAAAAGAGACCCGGTACTTC.

The rearrangement links TRBV29-1 to TRBJ1-2; TRBD1 aligns across 10 bases. The CDR3 covers 14 residues. J lost 7 bases, V lost 3 bases, and 8 bases had no gene match. Germline V gives CDR1 SQVTM, CDR2 ANQGSEA. CDR3 sequence reads: CSVEAGQGHSGYTF. The CDR3 DNA sequence: TGCAGCGTTGAGGCGGGACAGGGGCACTCTGGCTACACCTTC.

The J gene is TRBJ1-3, the V gene TRBV5-6; D call uncertain. V shed 4 bases and J shed 3 bases, with 20 bases lying between them. Germline-derived CDR1 and CDR2 are SGHDT and YYEEEE. The length of the CDR3 is 17 residues. The CDR3 here is CASSPRYGLSNGNTIYF. The CDR3 region has the DNA TGTGCCAGCAGCCCACGGTACGGTCTGAGTAATGGAAACACCATATATTTT. Full variable domain (remainder filled in from reference TRBV5-6 and TRBJ1-3): DAGVTQSPTHLIKTRGQQVTLRCSPKSGHDTVSWYQQALGQGPQFIFQYYEEEERQRGNFPDRFSGHQFPNYSSELNVNALLLGDSALYLCASSPRYGLSNGNTIYFGEGSWLTVV.

The genes are TRBV6-1 and TRBJ2-5; 7 bases agree with TRBD1. Germline V gene sequence: CDR1 MNHNS, CDR2 SASEGT. The CDR3 covers 15 residues. With V trimmed by 6 bases and J by 6 bases, 13 bases remained unmatched. The CDR3 protein is CASSATLTGIQTQYF. In DNA, the CDR3 is TGTGCCAGCAGCGCTACCTTGACAGGGATCCAGACCCAGTACTTC.